Below, one T cell receptor (beta chain) is given with its context. This record belongs to a study of blood T cell repertoires in COVID-19. Clones were read by immunoSEQ multiplex PCR, and TCRdb kept only the in-frame ones, dropping some. Altogether 300,000 to 450,000 clones are present, more than 75% being singletons, with the ten largest covering more than 1%. Germline lookup yields CDR1 SGHNT and CDR2 YENEEA. Trimming shortened V by 5 bases and J by 10 bases, and 21 bases separated the two germline ends. This CDR3 is 15 amino acids long. V and J are TRBV11-3 and TRBJ2-1, with D possibly matching TRBD1 (7 bases). Sequenced sample: PBMCs or T cells enriched from blood (not recorded which). This receptor was identified in a woman in her late teens or twenties who had recovered from COVID-19. Here the CDR3 DNA reads TGTGCCAGCAGCCGCGGGACAGAGGGGCTGCGGGAGCAGTTCTTC. Its translation: CASSRGTEGLREQFF.